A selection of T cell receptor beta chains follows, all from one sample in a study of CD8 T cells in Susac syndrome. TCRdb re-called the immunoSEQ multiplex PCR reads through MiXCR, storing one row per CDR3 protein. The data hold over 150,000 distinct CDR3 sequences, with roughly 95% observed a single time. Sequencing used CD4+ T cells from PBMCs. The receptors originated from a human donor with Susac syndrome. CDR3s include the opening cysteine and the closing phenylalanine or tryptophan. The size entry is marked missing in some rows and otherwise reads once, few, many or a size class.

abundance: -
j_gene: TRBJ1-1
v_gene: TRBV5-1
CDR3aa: CASSLGGHLNTEAFF

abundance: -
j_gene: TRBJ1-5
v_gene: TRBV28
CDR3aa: CASSQTGANQPQHF

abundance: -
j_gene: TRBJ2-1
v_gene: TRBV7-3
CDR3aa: CASSSPAGTNEQFF

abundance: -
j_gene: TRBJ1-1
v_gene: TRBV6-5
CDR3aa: CASRLQGGNTEAFF

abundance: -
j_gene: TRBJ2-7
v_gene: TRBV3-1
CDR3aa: CASSQVAGPYEQYF

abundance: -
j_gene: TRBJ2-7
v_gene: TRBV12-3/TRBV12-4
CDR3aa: CASNLGTGMSEQYF

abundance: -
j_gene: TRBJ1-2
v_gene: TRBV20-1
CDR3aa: CSAGQSAPNYGYTF

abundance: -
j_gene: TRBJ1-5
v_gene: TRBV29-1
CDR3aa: CSVVFDNSNQPQHF

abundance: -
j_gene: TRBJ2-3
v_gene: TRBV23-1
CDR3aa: CASIGGGADTQYF

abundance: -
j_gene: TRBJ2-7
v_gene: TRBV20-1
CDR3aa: CSAPPSGAYEQYF

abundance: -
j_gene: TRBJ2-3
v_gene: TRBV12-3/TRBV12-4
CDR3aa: CASSLDRGATDTQYF

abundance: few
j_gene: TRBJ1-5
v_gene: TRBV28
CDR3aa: CASSETQPQHF

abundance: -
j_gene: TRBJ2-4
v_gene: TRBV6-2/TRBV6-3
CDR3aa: CASNPGRVAKNIQYF

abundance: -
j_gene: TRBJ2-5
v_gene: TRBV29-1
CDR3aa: CSADHGGLETQYF

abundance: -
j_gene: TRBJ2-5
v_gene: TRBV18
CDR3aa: CASSPTVGETQYF

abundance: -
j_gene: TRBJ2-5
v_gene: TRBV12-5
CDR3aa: CASGAGQTYQETQYF

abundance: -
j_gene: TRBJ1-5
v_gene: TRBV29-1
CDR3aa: CSVKVSYNQPQHF

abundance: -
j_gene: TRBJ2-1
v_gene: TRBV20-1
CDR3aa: CSASDRGRDEQFF

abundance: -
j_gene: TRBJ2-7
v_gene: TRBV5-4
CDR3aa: CASSPGGGVSYEQYF

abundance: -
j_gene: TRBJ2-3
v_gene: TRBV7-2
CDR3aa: CASSLAGEDTQYF

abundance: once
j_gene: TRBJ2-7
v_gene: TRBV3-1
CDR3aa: CASSPQPTGSGSYEQYF

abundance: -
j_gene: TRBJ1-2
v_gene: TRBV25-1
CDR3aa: CASREDPHGYTF

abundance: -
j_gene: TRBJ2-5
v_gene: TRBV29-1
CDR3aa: CSSGARDREETQYF

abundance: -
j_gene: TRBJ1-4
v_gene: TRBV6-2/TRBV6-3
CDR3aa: CASSPMTGTTNEKLFF

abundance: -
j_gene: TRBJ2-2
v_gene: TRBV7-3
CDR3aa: CASGFPSPGQGAPGELFF

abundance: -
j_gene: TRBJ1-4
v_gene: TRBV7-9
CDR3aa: CASRHKREGEKLFF

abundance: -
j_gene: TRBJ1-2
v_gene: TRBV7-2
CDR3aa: CASSLRGDRAYGYTF

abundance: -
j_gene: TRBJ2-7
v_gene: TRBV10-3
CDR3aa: CAISVSGLPYEQYF

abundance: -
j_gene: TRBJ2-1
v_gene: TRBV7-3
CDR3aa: CASSQGLRGGEQFF

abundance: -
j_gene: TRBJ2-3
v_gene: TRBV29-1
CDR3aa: CSVDLLLDLAGAADTQYF

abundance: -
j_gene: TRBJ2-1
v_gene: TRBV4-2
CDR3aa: CASSLAAGQGSYNEQFF

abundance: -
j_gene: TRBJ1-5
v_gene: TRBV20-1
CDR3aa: CSARDFQGFGNQPQHF

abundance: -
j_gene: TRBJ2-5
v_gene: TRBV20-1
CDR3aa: CSAGSGLGETQYF

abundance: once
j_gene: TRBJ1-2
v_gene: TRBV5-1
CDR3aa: CASSSDRHHYGYTF

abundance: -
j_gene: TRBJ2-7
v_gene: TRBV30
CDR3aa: CAWNPGPFSYEQYF

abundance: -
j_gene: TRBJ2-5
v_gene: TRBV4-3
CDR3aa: CASSPSPSGSLQETQYF

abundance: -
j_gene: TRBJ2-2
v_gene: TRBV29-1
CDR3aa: CSVESTNTGELFF

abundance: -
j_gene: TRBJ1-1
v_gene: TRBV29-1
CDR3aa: CSVGGGHDTEAFF

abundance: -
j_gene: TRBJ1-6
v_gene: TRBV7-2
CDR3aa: CASSLGPYNSPLHF

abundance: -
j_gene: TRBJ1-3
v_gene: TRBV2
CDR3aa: CASSEWGQGRNTIYF

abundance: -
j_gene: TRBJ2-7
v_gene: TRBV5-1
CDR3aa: CASSFLGGNPYEQYF

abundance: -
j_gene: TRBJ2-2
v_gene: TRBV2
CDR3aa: CASSGSTGELFF

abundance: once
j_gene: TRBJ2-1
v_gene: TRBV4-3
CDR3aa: CASSQGQGGLNEQFF

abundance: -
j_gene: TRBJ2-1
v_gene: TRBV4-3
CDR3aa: CASSQELAGRYNEQFF

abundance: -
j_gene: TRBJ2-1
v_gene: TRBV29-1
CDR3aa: CSVEDPRGYNEQFF

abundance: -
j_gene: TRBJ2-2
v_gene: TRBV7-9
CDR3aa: CASSGHRGALTGELFF

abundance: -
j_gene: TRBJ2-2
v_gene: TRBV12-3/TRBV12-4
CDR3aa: CASRIFRDRGNTGELFF

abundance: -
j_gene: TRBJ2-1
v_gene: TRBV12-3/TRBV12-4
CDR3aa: CASSLLRGGSYNEQFF

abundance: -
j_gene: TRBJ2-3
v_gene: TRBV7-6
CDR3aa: CASSTSTGWDTQYF

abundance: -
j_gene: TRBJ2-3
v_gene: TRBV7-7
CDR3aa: CASSSYGSDTQYF

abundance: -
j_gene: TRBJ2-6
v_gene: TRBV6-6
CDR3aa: CASTDSSGANVLTF

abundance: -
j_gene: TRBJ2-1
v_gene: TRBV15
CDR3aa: CATSRDLHNEQFF

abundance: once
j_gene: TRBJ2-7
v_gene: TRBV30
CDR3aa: CAWSWRRVHEQYF

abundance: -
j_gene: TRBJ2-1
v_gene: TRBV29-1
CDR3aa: CSTQSGTFESEEQFF

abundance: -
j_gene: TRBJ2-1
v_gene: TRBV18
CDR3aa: CASSSDNEQFF

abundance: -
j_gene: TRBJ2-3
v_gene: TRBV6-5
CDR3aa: CASRTGQGPDTQYF

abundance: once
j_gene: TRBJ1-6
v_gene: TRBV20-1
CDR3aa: CSAKVRGRGDNSPLHF

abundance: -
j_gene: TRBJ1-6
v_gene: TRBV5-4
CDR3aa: CASSTERSPLHF

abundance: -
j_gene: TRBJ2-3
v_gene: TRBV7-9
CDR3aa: CASSLGRRGGTDTQYF